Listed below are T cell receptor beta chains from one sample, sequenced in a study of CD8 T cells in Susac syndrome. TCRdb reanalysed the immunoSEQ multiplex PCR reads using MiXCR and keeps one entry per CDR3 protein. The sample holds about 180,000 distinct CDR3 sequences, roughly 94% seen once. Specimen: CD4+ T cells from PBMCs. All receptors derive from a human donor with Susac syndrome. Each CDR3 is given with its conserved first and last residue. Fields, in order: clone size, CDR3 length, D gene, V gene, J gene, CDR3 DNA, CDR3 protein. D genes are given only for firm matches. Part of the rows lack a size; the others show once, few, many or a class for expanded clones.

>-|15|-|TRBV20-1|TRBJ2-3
TGCAGTGCTAGGCTCTTTGGCGGGGATGGAGGTACGCAGTATTTT
CSARLFGGDGGTQYF
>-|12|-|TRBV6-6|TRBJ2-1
TGTGCCAGCAGTTACTCGACGGCCACTAGGGTCTTC
CASSYSTATRVF
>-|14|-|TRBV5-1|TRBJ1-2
TGCGCCAGCAGCCCCGGGGGGGGAAGCTATGGCTACACCTTC
CASSPGGGSYGYTF
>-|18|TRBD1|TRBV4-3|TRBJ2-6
TGCGCCAGCAGCCAAGATGTATGGGGGACAGTGGTTGCCAACGTCCTGACTTTC
CASSQDVWGTVVANVLTF
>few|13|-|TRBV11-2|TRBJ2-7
TGTGCCAGCAGCTTAGGGCAGCGCTACGAGCAGTACTTC
CASSLGQRYEQYF
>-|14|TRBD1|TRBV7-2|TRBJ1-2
TGTGCCAGCAGTTTAGACAGGGGGCGGGATGGCTACACCTTC
CASSLDRGRDGYTF
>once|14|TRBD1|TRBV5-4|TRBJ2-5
TGTGCCAGCAGCTCGGACAGGGGTTCGGAGACCCAGTACTTC
CASSSDRGSETQYF
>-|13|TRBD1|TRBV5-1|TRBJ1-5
TGCGCCAGCAGCCGCGGGACAGGGCGACCCCAGCATTTT
CASSRGTGRPQHF
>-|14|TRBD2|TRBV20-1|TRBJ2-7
TGCAGTGCTCTAAGACTAGCGGGAGTAAGGGAGCAGTACTTC
CSALRLAGVREQYF
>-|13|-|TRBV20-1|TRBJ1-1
TGCAGTGCCCGCGCCGGGCGGAACACTGAAGCTTTCTTT
CSARAGRNTEAFF
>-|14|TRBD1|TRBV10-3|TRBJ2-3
TGTGCCGCTCAAGCCGGACAGGGGCCAGATACGCAGTATTTT
CAAQAGQGPDTQYF
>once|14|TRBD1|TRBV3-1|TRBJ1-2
TGTGCCAGCAGCTTAGAACAGAGGGGGCAAGGCTACACCTTC
CASSLEQRGQGYTF
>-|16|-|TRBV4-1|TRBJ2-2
TGCGCCAGCAGCTCCACCGGGACACGAAACACCGGGGAGCTGTTTTTT
CASSSTGTRNTGELFF
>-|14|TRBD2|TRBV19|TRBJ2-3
TGTGCCAGTACCGGGCGGGAGGGCCCAGATACGCAGTATTTT
CASTGREGPDTQYF
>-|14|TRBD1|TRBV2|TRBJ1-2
TGTGCCAGCAGTGATCGGGAGGGGGCGCGTGGCTACACCTTC
CASSDREGARGYTF
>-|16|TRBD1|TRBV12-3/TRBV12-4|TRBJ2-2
TGTGCCAGCAGCGGCCAAAGGACAGGGAGCACCGGGGAGCTGTTTTTT
CASSGQRTGSTGELFF
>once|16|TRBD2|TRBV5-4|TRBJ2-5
TGTGCCAGCAGCTCGGGGACTAGCGGGAGGAGGGAGACCCAGTACTTC
CASSSGTSGRRETQYF
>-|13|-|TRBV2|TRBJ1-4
TGTGCCAGCACGGGACTTCGTAATGAAAAACTGTTTTTT
CASTGLRNEKLFF
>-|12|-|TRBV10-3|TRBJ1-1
TGTGCCATCAACGAGGGACGGACTGAAGCTTTCTTT
CAINEGRTEAFF
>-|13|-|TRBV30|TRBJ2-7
TGTGCCTGGAGTGTAAAGGATTGGGTCAGAATGTACTTC
CAWSVKDWVRMYF
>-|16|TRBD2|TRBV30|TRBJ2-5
TGTGCCTGGCATTCGGGACTAGCGGGAGAGCAAGAGACCCAGTACTTC
CAWHSGLAGEQETQYF
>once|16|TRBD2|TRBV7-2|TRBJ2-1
TGTGCCAGCAGCCCGCCCGCGGGACTAGGGGCTGTAGGGCAGTTCTTC
CASSPPAGLGAVGQFF
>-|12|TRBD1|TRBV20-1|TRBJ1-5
TGCAGTGCTGGACAGGGAGATCAGCCCCAGCATTTT
CSAGQGDQPQHF
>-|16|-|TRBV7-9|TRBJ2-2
TGTGCCAGCAGCCGCTGGGGGGAAACGAACACCGGGGAGCTGTTTTTT
CASSRWGETNTGELFF
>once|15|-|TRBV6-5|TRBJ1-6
TGTGCCAGCAGTTACTCCCAGGGAGTGGGTTCACCCCTCCACTTT
CASSYSQGVGSPLHF
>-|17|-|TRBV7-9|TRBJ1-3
TGTGCCAGCAGCTTGGGATTCAATGCAGTCTCTGGAAACACCATATATTTT
CASSLGFNAVSGNTIYF
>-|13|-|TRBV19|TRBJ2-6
TGTGCCACCTCATACTCTGGGGCCAACGTCCTGACTTTC
CATSYSGANVLTF
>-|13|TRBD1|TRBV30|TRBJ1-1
TGTGCCTGGACCGGGGACAGGAACACTGAAGCTTTCTTT
CAWTGDRNTEAFF
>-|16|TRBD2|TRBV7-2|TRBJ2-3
TGTGCCAGCAGCTTCGCGGGACTAGCGGGCACAGATACGCAGTATTTT
CASSFAGLAGTDTQYF
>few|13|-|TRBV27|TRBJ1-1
TGTGCCAGCAGTTTCGGCACGAACACTGAAGCTTTCTTT
CASSFGTNTEAFF
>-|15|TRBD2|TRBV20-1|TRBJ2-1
TGCAGTGCTAGTGTTCGCGGGAGGGCCTACAATGAGCAGTTCTTC
CSASVRGRAYNEQFF
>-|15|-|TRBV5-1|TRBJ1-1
TGCGCCAGCAGCTTAGGATCAGGGTTGAACACTGAAGCTTTCTTT
CASSLGSGLNTEAFF
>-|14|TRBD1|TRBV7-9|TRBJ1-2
TGTGCCAGCAGCTTAAAGGGGGCCCACTATGGCTACACCTTC
CASSLKGAHYGYTF
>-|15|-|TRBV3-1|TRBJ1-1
TGTGCCAGCAGCCAGCGGGACAAGGGCCCAACTGAAGCTTTCTTT
CASSQRDKGPTEAFF
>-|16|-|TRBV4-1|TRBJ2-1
TGCGCCAGCAGCTTCTCTCGAGGGAGCTCCTACAATGAGCAGTTCTTC
CASSFSRGSSYNEQFF
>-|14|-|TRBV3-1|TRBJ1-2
TGTGCCAGCAGCCAAGTTGGAATAGTCTATGGCTACACCTTC
CASSQVGIVYGYTF
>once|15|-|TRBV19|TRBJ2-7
TGTGCCAGTAGTAGCCAGGCCCTCTCCTACTACGAGCAGTACTTC
CASSSQALSYYEQYF
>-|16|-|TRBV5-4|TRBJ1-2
TGTGCCAGCAGGCCCGGGACGCAGACTTTCGACTATGGCTACACCTTC
CASRPGTQTFDYGYTF
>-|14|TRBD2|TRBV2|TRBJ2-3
TGTGCCAGCAGTCTGGGACTAGCAATAGATACGCAGTATTTT
CASSLGLAIDTQYF
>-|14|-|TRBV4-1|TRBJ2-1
TGCGCCAGCAGCCAAGATCCAGGGTCGGATGAGCAGTTCTTC
CASSQDPGSDEQFF